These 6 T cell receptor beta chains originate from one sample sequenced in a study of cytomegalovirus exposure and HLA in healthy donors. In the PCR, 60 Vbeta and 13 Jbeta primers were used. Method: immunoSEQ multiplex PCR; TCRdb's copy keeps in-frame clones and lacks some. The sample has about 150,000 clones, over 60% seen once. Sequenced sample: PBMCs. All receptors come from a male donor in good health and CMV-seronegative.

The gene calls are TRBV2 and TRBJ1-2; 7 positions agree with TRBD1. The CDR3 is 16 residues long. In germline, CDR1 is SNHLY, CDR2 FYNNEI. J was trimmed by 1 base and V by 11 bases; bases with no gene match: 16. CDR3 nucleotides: TGTGCCCTGTCCCGGGACAGCGCTAGAAATAACTATGGCTACACCTTC. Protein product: CALSRDSARNNYGYTF.

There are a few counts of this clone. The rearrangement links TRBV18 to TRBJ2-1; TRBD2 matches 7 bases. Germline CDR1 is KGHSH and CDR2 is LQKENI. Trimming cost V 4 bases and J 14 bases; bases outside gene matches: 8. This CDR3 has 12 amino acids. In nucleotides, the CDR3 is TGTGCCAGCTCACGGGAGGTGGCGGGAGAGTTCTTC. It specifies CASSREVAGEFF.

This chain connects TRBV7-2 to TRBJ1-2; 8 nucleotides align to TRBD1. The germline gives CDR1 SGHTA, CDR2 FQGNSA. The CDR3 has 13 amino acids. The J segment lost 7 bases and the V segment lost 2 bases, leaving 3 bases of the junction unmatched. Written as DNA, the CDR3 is TGTGCCAGCAGCTTAACAACAGGGGGTGGCTACACCTTC. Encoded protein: CASSLTTGGGYTF. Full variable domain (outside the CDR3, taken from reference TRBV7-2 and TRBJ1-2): GAGVSQSPSNKVTEKGKDVELRCDPISGHTALYWYRQSLGQGLEFLIYFQGNSAPDKSGLPSDRFSAERTGGSVSTLTIQRTQQEDSAVYLCASSLTTGGGYTFGSGTRLTVV.

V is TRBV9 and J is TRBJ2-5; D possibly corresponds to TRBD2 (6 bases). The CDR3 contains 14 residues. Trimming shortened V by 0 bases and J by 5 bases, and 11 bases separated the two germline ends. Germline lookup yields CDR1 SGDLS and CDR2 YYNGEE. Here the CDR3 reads CASSVGGGRETQYF. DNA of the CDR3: TGTGCCAGCAGCGTAGGAGGAGGGCGGGAGACCCAGTACTTC.

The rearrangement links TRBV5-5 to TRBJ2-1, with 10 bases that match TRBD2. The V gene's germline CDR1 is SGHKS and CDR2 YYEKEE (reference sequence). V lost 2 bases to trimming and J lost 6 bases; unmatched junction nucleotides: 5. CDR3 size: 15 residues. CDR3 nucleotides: TGTGCCAGCAGCTTTCTAGCGGGAGTGGGCAATGAGCAGTTCTTC. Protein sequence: CASSFLAGVGNEQFF.

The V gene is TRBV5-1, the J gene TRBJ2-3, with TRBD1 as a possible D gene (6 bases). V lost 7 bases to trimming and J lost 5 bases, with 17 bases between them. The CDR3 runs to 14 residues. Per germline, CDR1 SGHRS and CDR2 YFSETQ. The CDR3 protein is CASSQGGVRDTQYF. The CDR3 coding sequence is TGCGCCAGCTCCCAAGGGGGAGTGCGAGATACGCAGTATTTT.